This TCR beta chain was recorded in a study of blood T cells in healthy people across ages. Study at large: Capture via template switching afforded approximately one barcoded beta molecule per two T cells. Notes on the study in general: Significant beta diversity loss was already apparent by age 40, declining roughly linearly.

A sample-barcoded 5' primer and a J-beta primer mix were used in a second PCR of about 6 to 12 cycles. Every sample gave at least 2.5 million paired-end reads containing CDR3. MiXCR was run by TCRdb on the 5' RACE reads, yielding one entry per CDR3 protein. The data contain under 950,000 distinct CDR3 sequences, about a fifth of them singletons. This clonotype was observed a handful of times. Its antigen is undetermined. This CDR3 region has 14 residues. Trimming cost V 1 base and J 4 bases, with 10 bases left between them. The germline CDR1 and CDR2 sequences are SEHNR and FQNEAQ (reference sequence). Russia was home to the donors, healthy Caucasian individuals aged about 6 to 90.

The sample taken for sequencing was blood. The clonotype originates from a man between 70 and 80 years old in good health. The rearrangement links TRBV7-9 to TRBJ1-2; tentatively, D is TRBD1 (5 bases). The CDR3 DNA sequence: TGTGCCAGCAGCTTAGGTGGGGGTGGCTATGGCTACACCTTC. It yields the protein CASSLGGGGYGYTF.